Below are 7 T cell receptor beta chains sequenced from a single sample in a study of shared clonotypes between healthy human individuals. Only in-frame clones appear in the TCRdb table, and some are missing; sequencing was by immunoSEQ multiplex PCR. The top ten hold 0.3% of the sample, which has around 600,000 clones, 95% to 98% seen once. Terminally differentiated effector memory CD45RA+ cells were excluded from the naive CD8 cells, which were CD45RO-negative and positively selected for CCR7. Material for sequencing was naive CD8+ T cells sorted from blood. The receptors here all came from a man aged 30 to 39 in good health.

V usage is TRBV7-2 and J usage is TRBJ2-7, with D possibly called TRBD1 or TRBD2 (6 bases each). The CDR3 contains 16 residues. The germline gives CDR1 SGHTA, CDR2 FQGNSA. V lost 1 base and J 2 bases, leaving 15 bases between the germline ends. In DNA, the CDR3 is TGTGCCAGCAGCTTAGGCCCGCGGGACACTACCTACGAGCAGTACTTC. Protein: CASSLGPRDTTYEQYF.

The chain employs TRBV10-3 and TRBJ2-5; 8 bases fit TRBD1. Losses at the gene ends were 6 bases for V and 0 bases for J; bases not matched to a gene: 0. This CDR3 has 13 amino acids. CDR1 is ENHRY, CDR2 SYGVKD, per germline. The CDR3 spells CAIRDRDQETQYF. The CDR3 coding sequence is TGTGCCATCAGGGACAGGGACCAAGAGACCCAGTACTTC.

This chain joins TRBV4-1 and TRBJ1-1; 7 bases line up with TRBD1. V shed 2 bases and J 2 bases; nucleotides not matched to a gene: 5. Germline-derived CDR1 and CDR2 are MGHRA and YSYEKL. CDR3 length: 15 residues. CDR3 DNA sequence: TGCGCCAGCAGCCAATCTGGACAGGCTAACACTGAAGCTTTCTTT. Its protein is CASSQSGQANTEAFF.

This chain connects TRBV9 to TRBJ2-5; no firm D call. Trimming pared 2 bases from V and 3 bases from J, leaving 11 bases between. The germline V gene encodes CDR1 SGDLS and CDR2 YYNGEE. This CDR3 comprises 14 residues. The CDR3 region is CASSVGSPEETQYF. The CDR3 nucleotides read TGTGCCAGCAGCGTGGGATCACCGGAAGAGACCCAGTACTTC.

The chain employs TRBV6-6 and TRBJ2-1; unclear D gene. This CDR3 spans 13 amino acids. V lost 6 bases and J 6 bases, leaving 12 bases between the germline ends. CDR1 and CDR2 (germline): MNHNY, SVGAGI (reference sequence). The CDR3 DNA sequence: TGTGCCAGCAGGGACGGTAGGGTCAATGAGCAGTTCTTC. Its translation is CASRDGRVNEQFF.

DNA for the CDR3: TGTGCCAGCAGTGCCGGGACAGGGCTTACCGAGCAGTACTTC. Protein sequence: CASSAGTGLTEQYF. The rearrangement links TRBV28 to TRBJ2-7; 9 nucleotides align to TRBD1. J lost 6 bases, V lost 5 bases, and 8 bases had no gene match. Germline V gene lookup returns CDR1 MDHEN and CDR2 SYDVKM. This CDR3 has 14 amino acids.

The rearrangement uses TRBV28 and TRBJ2-7; no clear D. The CDR3 contains 14 residues. V lost 2 bases to trimming and J lost 4 bases, with 12 bases between them. Per the germline V gene, CDR1 is MDHEN and CDR2 is SYDVKM. The CDR3 loop is CASSLRQDLYEQYF. CDR3 DNA: TGTGCCAGCAGTTTAAGGCAGGATCTATACGAGCAGTACTTC.